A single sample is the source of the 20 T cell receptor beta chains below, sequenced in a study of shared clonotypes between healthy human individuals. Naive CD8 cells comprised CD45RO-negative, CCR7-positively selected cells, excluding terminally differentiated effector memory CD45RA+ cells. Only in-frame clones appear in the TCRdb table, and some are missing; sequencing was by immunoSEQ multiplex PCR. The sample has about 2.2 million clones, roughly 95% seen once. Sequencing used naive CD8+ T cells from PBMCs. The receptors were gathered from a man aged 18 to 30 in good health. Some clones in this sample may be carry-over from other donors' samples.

Here the CDR3 reads CASSPRLDDEQFF. The CDR3 nucleotides read TGTGCCAGCAGCCCTAGACTAGACGATGAGCAGTTCTTC. This chain uses TRBV7-9 with TRBJ2-1; D perhaps matches TRBD2 (6 bases). This CDR3 has 13 amino acids. CDR1 is SEHNR and CDR2 is FQNEAQ in the germline V gene (reference sequence). The V gene lost 5 bases and the J gene lost 8 bases, with 13 bases spanning the gap.

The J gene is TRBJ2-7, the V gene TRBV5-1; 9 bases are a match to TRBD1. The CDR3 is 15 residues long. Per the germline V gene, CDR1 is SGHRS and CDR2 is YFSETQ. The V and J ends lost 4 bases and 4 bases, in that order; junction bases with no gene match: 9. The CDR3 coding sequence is TGCGCCAGCAGCGCATCCGGACAGGGGTTGTACGAGCAGTACTTC. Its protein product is CASSASGQGLYEQYF.

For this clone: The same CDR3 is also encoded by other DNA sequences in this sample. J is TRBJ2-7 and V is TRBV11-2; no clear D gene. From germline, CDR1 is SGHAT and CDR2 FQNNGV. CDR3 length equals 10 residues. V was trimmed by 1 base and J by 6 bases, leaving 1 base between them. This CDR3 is CASSLGEQYF. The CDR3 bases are TGTGCCAGCAGCTTAGGCGAGCAGTACTTC.

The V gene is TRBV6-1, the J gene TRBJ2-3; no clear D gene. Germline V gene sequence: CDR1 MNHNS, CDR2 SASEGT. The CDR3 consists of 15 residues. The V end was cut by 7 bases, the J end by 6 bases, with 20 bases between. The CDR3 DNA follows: TGTGCCAGCAAACGGTCGCGTTCCGGGTGGGATACGCAGTATTTT. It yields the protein CASKRSRSGWDTQYF.

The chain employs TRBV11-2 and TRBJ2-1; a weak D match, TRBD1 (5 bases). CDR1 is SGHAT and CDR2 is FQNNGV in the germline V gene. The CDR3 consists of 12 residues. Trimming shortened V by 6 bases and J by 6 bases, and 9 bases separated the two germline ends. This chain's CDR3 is CASRPDSNEQFF. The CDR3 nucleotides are TGTGCCAGCAGACCCGACAGCAATGAGCAGTTCTTC.

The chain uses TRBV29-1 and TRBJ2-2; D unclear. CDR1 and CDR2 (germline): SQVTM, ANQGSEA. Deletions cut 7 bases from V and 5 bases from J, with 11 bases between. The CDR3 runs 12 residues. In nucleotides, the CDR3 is TGCAGCGCATCAATCCCAACCGGGGAGCTGTTTTTT. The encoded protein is CSASIPTGELFF.

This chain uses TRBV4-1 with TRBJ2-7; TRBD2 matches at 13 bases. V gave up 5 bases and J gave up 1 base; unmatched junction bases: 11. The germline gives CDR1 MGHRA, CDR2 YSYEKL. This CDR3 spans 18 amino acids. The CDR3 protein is CASSFGLAGVIASYEQYF. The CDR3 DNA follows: TGCGCCAGCAGCTTCGGACTAGCGGGAGTAATTGCGTCCTACGAGCAGTACTTC.

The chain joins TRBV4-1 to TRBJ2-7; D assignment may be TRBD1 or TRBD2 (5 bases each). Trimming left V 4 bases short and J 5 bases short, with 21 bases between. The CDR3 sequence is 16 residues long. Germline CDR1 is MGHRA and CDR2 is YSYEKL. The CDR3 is CASSLTRDPMGDEQYF. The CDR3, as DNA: TGCGCCAGCAGCCTGACCCGGGACCCGATGGGGGACGAGCAGTACTTC.

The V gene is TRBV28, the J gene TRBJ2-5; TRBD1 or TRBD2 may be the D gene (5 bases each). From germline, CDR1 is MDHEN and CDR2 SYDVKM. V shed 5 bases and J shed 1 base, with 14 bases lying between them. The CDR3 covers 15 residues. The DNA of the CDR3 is TGTGCCAGCAGTCCCCGGGGCAGACTCCAAGAGACCCAGTACTTC. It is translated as CASSPRGRLQETQYF.

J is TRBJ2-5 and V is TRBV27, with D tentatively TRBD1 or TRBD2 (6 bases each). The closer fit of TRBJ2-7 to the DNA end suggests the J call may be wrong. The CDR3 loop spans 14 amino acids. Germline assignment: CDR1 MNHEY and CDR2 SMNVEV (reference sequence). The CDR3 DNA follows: TGTGCCAGCAGTTACGGAGGGGGCTCCTACGAGCAGTACTTC. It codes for CASSYGGGSYEQYF.

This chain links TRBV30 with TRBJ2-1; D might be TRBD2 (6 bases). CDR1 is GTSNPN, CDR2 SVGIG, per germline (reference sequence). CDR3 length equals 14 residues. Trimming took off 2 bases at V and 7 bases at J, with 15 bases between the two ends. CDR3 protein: CAWSHTTRMNEQFF. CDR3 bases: TGTGCCTGGAGTCATACGACTAGAATGAATGAGCAGTTCTTC.

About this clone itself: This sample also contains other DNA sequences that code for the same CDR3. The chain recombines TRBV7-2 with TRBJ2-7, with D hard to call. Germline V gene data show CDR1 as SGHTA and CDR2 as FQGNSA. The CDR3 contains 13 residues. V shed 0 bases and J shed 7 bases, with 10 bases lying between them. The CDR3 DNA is TGTGCCAGCAGCTTAGCGGGAAGTAGAGAGCAGTACTTC. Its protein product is CASSLAGSREQYF.

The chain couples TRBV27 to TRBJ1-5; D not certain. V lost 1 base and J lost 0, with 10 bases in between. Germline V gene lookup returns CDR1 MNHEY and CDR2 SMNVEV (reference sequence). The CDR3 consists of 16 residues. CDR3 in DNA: TGTGCCAGCAGTTTATTGCCCGCTTATAGCAATCAGCCCCAGCATTTT. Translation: CASSLLPAYSNQPQHF.

The CDR3 loop is CASSPIHRGYGYTF. CDR3 DNA: TGCGCCAGCAGCCCTATTCACAGGGGGTATGGCTACACCTTC. V is TRBV4-1 and J is TRBJ1-2; 8 nucleotides match TRBD1. CDR3 size: 14 residues. The V segment lost 4 bases and the J segment 5 bases; nucleotides outside the gene matches: 6. In germline, CDR1 is MGHRA, CDR2 YSYEKL.

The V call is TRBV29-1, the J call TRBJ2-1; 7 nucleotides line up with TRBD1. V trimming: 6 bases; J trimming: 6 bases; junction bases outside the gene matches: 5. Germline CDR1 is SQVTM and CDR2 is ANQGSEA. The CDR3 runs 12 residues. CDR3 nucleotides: TGCAGCGTCTGGACAGGACCCAATGAGCAGTTCTTC. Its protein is CSVWTGPNEQFF.

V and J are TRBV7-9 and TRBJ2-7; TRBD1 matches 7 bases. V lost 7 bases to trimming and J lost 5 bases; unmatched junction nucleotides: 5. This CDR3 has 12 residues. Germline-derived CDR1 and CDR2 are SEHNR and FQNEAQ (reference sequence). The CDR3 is CASTPTGNEQYF. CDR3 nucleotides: TGTGCCAGCACCCCGACAGGGAACGAGCAGTACTTC.

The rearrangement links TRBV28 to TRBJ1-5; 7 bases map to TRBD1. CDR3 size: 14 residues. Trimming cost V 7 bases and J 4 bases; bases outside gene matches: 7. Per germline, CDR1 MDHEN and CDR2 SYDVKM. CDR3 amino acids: CASIEHRGNQPQHF. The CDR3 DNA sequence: TGTGCCAGCATTGAACACAGGGGAAATCAGCCCCAGCATTTT. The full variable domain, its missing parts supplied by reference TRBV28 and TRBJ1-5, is DVKVTQSSRYLVKRTGEKVFLECVQDMDHENMFWYRQDPGLGLRLIYFSYDVKMKEKGDIPEGYSVSREKKERFSLILESASTNQTSMYLCASIEHRGNQPQHFGDGTRLSIL.

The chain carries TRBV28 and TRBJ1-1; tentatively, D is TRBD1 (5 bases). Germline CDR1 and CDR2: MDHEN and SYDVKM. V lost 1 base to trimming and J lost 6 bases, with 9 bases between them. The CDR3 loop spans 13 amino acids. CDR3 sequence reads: CASSLFGGSEAFF. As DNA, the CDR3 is TGTGCCAGCAGTTTATTTGGGGGTTCTGAAGCTTTCTTT.

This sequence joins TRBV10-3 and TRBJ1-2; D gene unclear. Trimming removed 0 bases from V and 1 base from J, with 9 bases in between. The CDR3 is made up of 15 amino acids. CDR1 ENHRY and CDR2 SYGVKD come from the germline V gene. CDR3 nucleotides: TGTGCCATCAGTGAGTCACCGGGTTTTAACTATGGCTACACCTTC. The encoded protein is CAISESPGFNYGYTF.

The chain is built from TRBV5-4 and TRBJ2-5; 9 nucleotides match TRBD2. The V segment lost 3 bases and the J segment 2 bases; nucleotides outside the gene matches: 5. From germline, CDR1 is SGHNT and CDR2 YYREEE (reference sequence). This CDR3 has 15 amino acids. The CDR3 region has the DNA TGTGCCAGCAGCTACCGCGGGAGGGTACAAGAGACCCAGTACTTC. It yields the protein CASSYRGRVQETQYF.